The sequence of this TCR beta chain was determined in a study of technical replicates of blood from a handful of donors (dated by TCRdb to about 2017). This clone has more than one count but fewer than ten. Its binding antigen is unknown. The input lacks base qualities; no much larger clone sits a single base away. Libraries were built with the immunoSEQ multiplex PCR assay. This is the immuneACCESS table as TCRdb keeps it, with only in-frame sequences that have V and J called. A part of the clones is gone; compared with another copy, unresolved V genes explain less than half, and the rest is unexplained. The table for this sample lists roughly 79,000 clones; around 91% of them were counted only once. 0.37% of the sample comes from the top ten. CDR1 and CDR2 are read off the germline V gene (reference sequence) as GTSNPN and SVGIG. V trim: 1 base; J trim: 6 bases; unmatched bases: 3. Inclusive of the bounding cysteine and phenylalanine, the CDR3 is 14 residues long. Of all the DNA, just the CDR3 is kept, 42 bases in frame from base 1.

This receptor chain uses TRBV30 and TRBJ1-5; 10 of the junction bases match TRBD1. This TCR came from a human donor in good health. Some clones in this sample may be carry-over from other donors' samples. Sequences were obtained from T cells isolated from PBMCs. CDR3 sequence: CAWSGGQGLQPQHF. The base sequence is TGTGCCTGGAGTGGGGGACAGGGGCTTCAGCCCCAGCATTTT.